Following are 27 T cell receptor beta chains from one sample sequenced in a study of Ad26.COV2.S vaccination and SARS-CoV-2 variants. Profiled with immunoSEQ multiplex PCR; TCRdb holds only in-frame clones, not every one. Of 300,000 to 400,000 clones listed, just under 85% are singletons. Treatment specified: roughly 19 received Ad26.COV2.S at low or high dose, single or two shots; 5 received placebo; per-sample allocation not given. Sampling took place 63 days after the first vaccine or placebo injection. Specimen: peripheral blood, collected in a trial of Ad26.COV2.S vaccine versus placebo. The receptors shown here come from a person between 18 and 59 years old who received the Ad26.COV2.S COVID-19 vaccine or a placebo.

This clone appeared once. The chain combines TRBV19 with TRBJ1-3; no firm D call. CDR1 and CDR2 (germline): LNHDA, SQIVND (reference sequence). With 5 bases removed from V and 0 bases from J, the gap between germline ends came to 8 bases. This CDR3 spans 14 amino acids. The CDR3 DNA sequence: TGTGCCAGTAGTTCAATTGGCTCTGGAAACACCATATATTTT. Amino acid sequence: CASSSIGSGNTIYF.

V is TRBV18 and J is TRBJ1-1; no definite D call. Germline assignment: CDR1 KGHSH and CDR2 LQKENI. The CDR3 runs 15 residues. Trimming shortened V by 5 bases and J by 1 base, and 14 bases separated the two germline ends. The CDR3 protein is CASSSIIGENTEAFF. In nucleotides, the CDR3 is TGTGCCAGCTCATCGATAATCGGGGAGAACACTGAAGCTTTCTTT.

The chain has TRBV10-3 and TRBJ2-5; 7 bases are shared with TRBD1. Unmatched junction bases numbered 3, after V lost 3 bases and J lost 2 bases. The V gene's germline CDR1 is ENHRY and CDR2 SYGVKD. CDR3 length equals 14 residues. The CDR3, as DNA: TGTGCCATCAGTGAAACGACAGGGCAAGAGACCCAGTACTTC. Translation gives CAISETTGQETQYF.

V and J are TRBV10-3 and TRBJ1-6, with a tentative D call TRBD1 (6 bases). V lost 6 bases, J lost 9 bases, and 15 bases lay in between. Germline V gene data show CDR1 as ENHRY and CDR2 as SYGVKD. The CDR3 sequence is 14 residues long. As DNA, the CDR3 is TGTGCCATCAGCTACGACAGGCTGGGTTCACCCCTCCACTTT. Translation gives CAISYDRLGSPLHF.

The rearrangement links TRBV30 to TRBJ1-5, with a weak D call TRBD1 (6 bases). Trimming stripped 2 bases from V and 6 bases from J, with 14 bases between. The germline V gene has CDR1 GTSNPN and CDR2 SVGIG (reference sequence). The CDR3 extends over 14 amino acids. In DNA, the CDR3 is TGTGCCTGGAGTCAGGGGATAAGACGTCAGCCCCAGCATTTT. This gives the protein CAWSQGIRRQPQHF. The full variable domain, its missing parts supplied by reference TRBV30 and TRBJ1-5, is SQTIHQWPATLVQPVGSPLSLECTVEGTSNPNLYWYRQAAGRGLQLLFYSVGIGQISSEVPQNLSASRPQDRQFILSSKKLLLSDSGFYLCAWSQGIRRQPQHFGDGTRLSIL.

A remark on this clone: At the DNA level, this CDR3 is encoded by other sequences in the same sample as well. The chain links TRBV5-8 to TRBJ1-5; TRBD1 aligns across 7 bases. With V trimmed by 0 bases and J by 0 bases, 6 bases remained unmatched. The CDR3 covers 17 residues. CDR1 and CDR2 (germline): SGHTS, YDEGEE. CDR3 sequence (DNA): TGTGCCAGCAGCTTGGGACAGGGATCATATAGCAATCAGCCCCAGCATTTT. As protein: CASSLGQGSYSNQPQHF.

In this sample, this clone turned up once. The chain recombines TRBV7-9 with TRBJ2-1; 12 nucleotides line up with TRBD2. V dropped 5 bases and J dropped 9; count of bases not matched to a gene: 2. The CDR3 has 13 amino acids. Per the germline V gene, CDR1 is SEHNR and CDR2 is FQNEAQ (reference sequence). This CDR3 reads CASSRTSGTEQFF. The CDR3 nucleotides read TGTGCCAGCAGCCGGACTAGCGGGACTGAGCAGTTCTTC.

This chain links TRBV4-2 with TRBJ2-5; weak D call: TRBD2 (5 bases). The CDR3 spans 15 residues. Germline CDR1 reads LGHNA; CDR2 reads YNFKEQ. Trimming pared 1 base from V and 7 bases from J, leaving 16 bases between. CDR3 in amino acids: CASSQGSTSLGTQYF. The CDR3 DNA reads TGTGCCAGCAGCCAAGGCTCTACTAGTTTGGGGACCCAGTACTTC.

The chain links TRBV29-1 to TRBJ2-7, with 8 bases fitting TRBD1. The CDR3 covers 15 residues. V trimming: 5 bases; J trimming: 6 bases; junction bases outside the gene matches: 15. Germline V gene lookup returns CDR1 SQVTM and CDR2 ANQGSEA. The CDR3 region has the DNA TGCAGCGTTCGACAGGGGCAGCGAGTCCCCTCCGAGCAGTACTTC. This sequence encodes CSVRQGQRVPSEQYF.

V usage is TRBV2 and J usage is TRBJ2-7; D not resolved. There are 13 residues in the CDR3. The germline V gene encodes CDR1 SNHLY and CDR2 FYNNEI. V shed 3 bases and J shed 7 bases, with 13 bases lying between them. CDR3 loop: CASSDGFSLEQYF. CDR3 bases: TGTGCCAGCAGTGACGGCTTTTCTTTGGAGCAGTACTTC. Based on the CDR3 plus reference TRBV2 and TRBJ2-7, the full variable domain is EPEVTQTPSHQVTQMGQEVILRCVPISNHLYFYWYRQILGQKVEFLVSFYNNEISEKSEIFDDQFSVERPDGSNFTLKIRSTKLEDSAMYFCASSDGFSLEQYFGPGTRLTVT.

The V gene is TRBV28, the J gene TRBJ2-6, with D possibly TRBD1 on 6 matching bases. Per germline, CDR1 MDHEN and CDR2 SYDVKM. V shed 2 bases and J shed 1 base, with 12 bases lying between them. This CDR3 has 17 amino acids. The DNA for the CDR3 is TGTGCCAGCAGTTTAGTGGGGGCCGCTTCTGGGGCCAACGTCCTGACTTTC. It translates to CASSLVGAASGANVLTF.

The chain is built from TRBV3-1 (or the pseudogene TRBV3-2) and TRBJ2-5; D uncertain. Trimming took off 1 base at V and 5 bases at J, with 14 bases between the two ends. The CDR3 covers 15 residues. The germline CDR1 and CDR2 sequences are LGHDT and YNNKEL (reference sequence). The CDR3 is CASSQVGAVGETQYF. In DNA form, the CDR3 reads TGTGCCAGCAGCCAAGTTGGAGCTGTGGGCGAGACCCAGTACTTC.

This chain connects TRBV15 to TRBJ1-4; TRBD1 is a possible D gene (6 bases). The V and J ends lost 4 bases and 8 bases respectively, with 17 bases between them. The V gene's germline CDR1 is LNHNV and CDR2 YYDKDF (reference sequence). This CDR3 spans 15 amino acids. The CDR3 loop is CATSNNRVVQEKLFF. The CDR3 DNA sequence: TGTGCCACCAGCAATAACAGGGTAGTTCAGGAAAAACTGTTTTTT. Variable domain in full (rest from reference TRBV15 and TRBJ1-4): DAMVIQNPRYQVTQFGKPVTLSCSQTLNHNVMYWYQQKSSQAPKLLFHYYDKDFNNEADTPDNFQSRRPNTSFCFLDIRSPGLGDTAMYLCATSNNRVVQEKLFFGSGTQLSVL.

This clone turned up a few times. V and J are TRBV7-9 and TRBJ2-2; 7 bases align to TRBD1. CDR1 SEHNR and CDR2 FQNEAQ come from the germline V gene (reference sequence). This CDR3 region has 15 residues. The ends lost 5 bases at V and 6 bases at J; junction bases unmatched: 9. In DNA, the CDR3 is TGTGCCAGCAGCCTAGTGACAGGGATGGCCGGGGAGCTGTTTTTT. Protein: CASSLVTGMAGELFF. The variable domain in full, completed from reference TRBV7-9 and TRBJ2-2, reads DTGVSQNPRHKITKRGQNVTFRCDPISEHNRLYWYRQTLGQGPEFLTYFQNEAQLEKSRLLSDRFSAERPKGSFSTLEIQRTEQGDSAMYLCASSLVTGMAGELFFGEGSRLTVL.

In this sample, this clone turned up once. The V call is TRBV7-2, the J call TRBJ2-5; D unresolved. CDR1 and CDR2 (germline): SGHTA, FQGNSA. The CDR3 consists of 13 residues. The germline V and J ends were trimmed by 7 bases and 5 bases, with 14 bases remaining between them. The CDR3 DNA reads TGTGCCAGCAACGAACAAAGCCGGGAGACCCAGTACTTC. This translates into CASNEQSRETQYF.

The chain carries TRBV28 and TRBJ1-5; TRBD1 is a possible D gene (5 bases). The germline V gene has CDR1 MDHEN and CDR2 SYDVKM. The CDR3 has 17 amino acids. Trimming shortened V by 6 bases and J by 0 bases, and 18 bases separated the two germline ends. CDR3 region: CASRRDGLKNSNQPQHF. The CDR3 nucleotides read TGTGCCAGCAGAAGGGACGGACTCAAGAATAGCAATCAGCCCCAGCATTTT.

The chain is built from TRBV7-3 and TRBJ2-5; tentatively, D is TRBD1 (5 bases). The CDR3 runs to 14 residues. CDR1 is SGHTA, CDR2 FQGTGA, per germline. The ends were cut back, 8 bases at V and 7 bases at J, with 20 bases in the middle. The CDR3 DNA sequence: TGTGCCAGCGGCTCCCTGGGGCGCCTCGGGACCCAGTACTTC. Its protein is CASGSLGRLGTQYF.

This sequence joins TRBV27 and TRBJ2-2; the D is unclear. CDR3 length equals 12 residues. Trimming cost V 2 bases and J 4 bases, with 2 bases left between them. Germline lookup yields CDR1 MNHEY and CDR2 SMNVEV (reference sequence). Here the CDR3 reads CASSLPTGELFF. DNA for the CDR3: TGTGCCAGCAGTTTACCCACCGGGGAGCTGTTTTTT.

The V and J genes are TRBV28 and TRBJ2-7; D gene unclear. CDR3 length: 12 amino acids. Germline values: CDR1 MDHEN, CDR2 SYDVKM. Trimming stripped 3 bases from V and 3 bases from J, with 6 bases between. CDR3 amino acids: CASSFSRYEQYF. The CDR3, as DNA: TGTGCCAGCAGTTTCTCGCGCTACGAGCAGTACTTC.

This chain links TRBV7-2 with TRBJ2-5; 10 nucleotides match TRBD1. The V segment lost 1 base and the J segment 5 bases; nucleotides outside the gene matches: 4. The germline V gene encodes CDR1 SGHTA and CDR2 FQGNSA. The CDR3 is 15 amino acids. The CDR3 protein is CASSLGQGAGETQYF. The CDR3 region has the DNA TGTGCCAGCAGCTTAGGACAGGGGGCTGGGGAGACCCAGTACTTC.

The chain has TRBV4-1 and TRBJ2-7, with D perhaps given as TRBD1 or TRBD2 (5 bases each). Germline assignment: CDR1 MGHRA and CDR2 YSYEKL. The CDR3 covers 16 residues. V dropped 0 bases and J dropped 0 bases, with 12 bases sitting between them. CDR3 nucleotides: TGCGCCAGCAGCCAAGATCGGGGCAGGAGCTCCTACGAGCAGTACTTC. The encoded protein is CASSQDRGRSSYEQYF.

The V call is TRBV5-1, the J call TRBJ2-7; D may correspond to TRBD1 or TRBD2 (5 bases each). The germline V gene encodes CDR1 SGHRS and CDR2 YFSETQ. The CDR3 covers 15 residues. Trimming stripped 1 base from V and 5 bases from J, with 16 bases between. Written as DNA, the CDR3 is TGCGCCAGCAGCTTGAGCGGTAAAGGGGCCCACGAGCAGTACTTC. This codes for CASSLSGKGAHEQYF.

The CDR3 sequence: CSVEPRQGGNYGYTF. The CDR3, as DNA: TGCAGCGTTGAGCCCCGTCAGGGAGGAAACTATGGCTACACCTTC. This chain uses TRBV29-1 with TRBJ1-2, with a possible D match to TRBD1 (5 bases). The V end was cut by 3 bases, the J end by 2 bases, with 16 bases between. CDR1 SQVTM and CDR2 ANQGSEA come from the germline V gene. The CDR3 runs 15 residues.

V gene TRBV28 combines with J gene TRBJ2-7, with 9 bases matching TRBD1. Germline CDR1 reads MDHEN; CDR2 reads SYDVKM. V lost 5 bases and J lost 2; bases outside the gene matches: 10. The CDR3 length is 16 residues. Here the CDR3 DNA reads TGTGCCAGCAGTCCTTCTTCCGGGACAGGGACCTACGAGCAGTACTTC. It translates to CASSPSSGTGTYEQYF.

The chain combines TRBV6-1 with TRBJ1-6, with D possibly TRBD1 on 5 matching bases. The germline CDR1 and CDR2 sequences are MNHNS and SASEGT. With 3 bases removed from V and 0 bases from J, the gap between germline ends came to 12 bases. The CDR3 is made up of 17 amino acids. The CDR3 loop is CASSDLRQSSYNSPLHF. CDR3 sequence (DNA): TGTGCCAGCAGTGACCTTCGACAGAGCTCCTATAATTCACCCCTCCACTTT.

V gene TRBV6-1 combines with J gene TRBJ1-1; 8 nucleotides align to TRBD1. The CDR3 extends over 15 amino acids. After removal of 2 bases from V and 1 base from J, the junction contained 3 bases not matched to a gene. Germline V gives CDR1 MNHNS, CDR2 SASEGT. The DNA for the CDR3 is TGTGCCAGCAGTGAAACAACAGGGGGGAACACTGAAGCTTTCTTT. It codes for CASSETTGGNTEAFF.

The chain has TRBV28 and TRBJ2-1, with 7 bases identical to TRBD2. V trimming: 6 bases; J trimming: 6 bases; junction bases outside the gene matches: 11. The germline CDR1 and CDR2 sequences are MDHEN and SYDVKM. This CDR3 has 15 residues. CDR3 nucleotides: TGTGCCAGCAGCAACGCCGAACCTAGCGGCAATGAGCAGTTCTTC. This translates into CASSNAEPSGNEQFF. Together with reference TRBV28 and TRBJ2-1, the CDR3 gives the full variable domain: DVKVTQSSRYLVKRTGEKVFLECVQDMDHENMFWYRQDPGLGLRLIYFSYDVKMKEKGDIPEGYSVSREKKERFSLILESASTNQTSMYLCASSNAEPSGNEQFFGPGTRLTVL.